These T cell receptor beta chains were read from a single sample in a study of cytomegalovirus exposure and HLA in healthy donors. Sequencing was performed with immunoSEQ multiplex PCR; in TCRdb, only in-frame clones are kept and a portion is missing. The sample has fewer than 95,000 clones, around 82% seen once; the top ten hold around 2%. The sequenced sample was PBMCs. The receptors were sampled from a man in his late teens or twenties in good health and CMV-seronegative. Each CDR3 is given without its conserved first and last residue.

>15|TRBV19
ASKLAGQEIGNYGYT
>10|TRBV19
ASRGAGTEAF
>12|TRBV4-1
ASSLMEGPGELF
>14|TRBV6-1
ASSEVPGPQPREQY
>11|TRBV2
ASHRGPPDTQY
>14|TRBV15
ATSRDGTPPKNIQY
>13|TRBV4-2
ASSQDRGTDYGYT
>12|TRBV5-1
ASSLMAGKNEAF
>15|TRBV19
ASSTGLAGGIRKTQY
>12|TRBV7-2
ASSSGTGSEKLF
>15|TRBV4-2
ASSQGLRDRAHSPLH
>13|TRBV2
ASTGTSGNTGELF
>13|TRBV6-1
ASKEWKTSGNEQF
>14|TRBV13
ASSLPSGGAENEQF
>11|TRBV6-6
ASSGGVYNEQF
>11|TRBV30
AWSANRGDEQY
>13|TRBV9
ASGQGDSYNSPLH
>12|TRBV6-5
ASSYSKGQGGYT
>13|TRBV25-1
ASSEHGGGTDTQY
>13|TRBV2
ASSPPRDSYYEQY
>13|TRBV5-7
ASSSWTGANTEAF
>13|TRBV27
ASSLFRGNNNEQF
>13|TRBV6-6
ASSSAGTGGVEQY
>12|TRBV27
ASSSETGTYGYT
>18|TRBV4-1
ASSQEGWGQGLYSNQPQH
>9|TRBV18
ASSATGEQY
>14|TRBV19
ASSPTAGVDSYEQY
>12|TRBV9
ASSKQEGFAEAF
>13|TRBV6-5
ASSSFVATNEKLF
>12|TRBV7-9
ASSQLQGNTEAF
>16|TRBV4-1
ASSQPIPLRGRGTEAF
>10|TRBV5-6
ASSLISTEAF
>13|TRBV5-4
ASSLVASGGNEQF
>13|TRBV6-5
ASSQTSGVTGELF
>12|TRBV19
ASSGTGISYEQY
>14|TRBV7-9
ASSLGIGGGAETQY
>14|TRBV9
ASSVAQGADTGELF
>12|TRBV27
ASSFTGSNYGYT
>11|TRBV4-1
ASSHLQGHEQY
>14|TRBV19
ASSIRPGQGGSPLH
>14|TRBV5-1
ASSLVGQGQGAEAF
>13|TRBV18
ASSPTERGGGEQF
>12|TRBV28
ASGYTQGTNEQY
>12|TRBV5-8
ASSPSEVLYEQY
>14|TRBV11-2
ASSSQAGTAFDTQY
>11|TRBV28
ASRDSRFYEQY
>13|TRBV5-6
ASSPSDRSSYEQY
>13|TRBV7-8
ASSSWTSGGYEQF
>15|TRBV7-9
ASSPDRGDSAREKLF
>12|TRBV2
ASSDDYFNQPQH
>13|TRBV18
ASSQSDQGGYGYT
>10|TRBV2
ASRPARYEAF
>13|TRBV5-1
ASSLSRGDNSPLH